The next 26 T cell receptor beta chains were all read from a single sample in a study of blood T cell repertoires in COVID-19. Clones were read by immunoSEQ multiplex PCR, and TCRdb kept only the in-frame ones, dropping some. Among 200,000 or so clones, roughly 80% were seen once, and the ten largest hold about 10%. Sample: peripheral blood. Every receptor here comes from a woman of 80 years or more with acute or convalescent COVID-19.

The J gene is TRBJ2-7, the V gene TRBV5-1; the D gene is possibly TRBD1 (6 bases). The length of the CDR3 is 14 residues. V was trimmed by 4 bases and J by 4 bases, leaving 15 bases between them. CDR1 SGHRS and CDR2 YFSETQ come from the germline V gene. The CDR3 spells CASSPTSQGYEQYF. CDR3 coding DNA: TGCGCCAGCAGCCCGACCTCACAGGGATACGAGCAGTACTTC.

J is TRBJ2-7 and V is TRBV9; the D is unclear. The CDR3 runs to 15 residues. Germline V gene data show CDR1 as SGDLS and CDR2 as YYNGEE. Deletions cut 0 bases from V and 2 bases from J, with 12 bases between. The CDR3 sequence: CASSVEVDSPYEQYF. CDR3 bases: TGTGCCAGCAGCGTAGAGGTTGATAGCCCCTACGAGCAGTACTTC.

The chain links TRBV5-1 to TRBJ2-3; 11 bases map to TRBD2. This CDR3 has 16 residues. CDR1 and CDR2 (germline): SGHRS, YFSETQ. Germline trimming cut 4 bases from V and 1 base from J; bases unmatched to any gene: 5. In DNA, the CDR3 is TGCGCCAGCAGCACCATACTAGCGGGAGGCACAGATACGCAGTATTTT. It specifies CASSTILAGGTDTQYF. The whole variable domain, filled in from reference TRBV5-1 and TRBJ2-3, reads KAGVTQTPRYLIKTRGQQVTLSCSPISGHRSVSWYQQTPGQGLQFLFEYFSETQRNKGNFPGRFSGRQFSNSRSEMNVSTLELGDSALYLCASSTILAGGTDTQYFGPGTRLTVL.

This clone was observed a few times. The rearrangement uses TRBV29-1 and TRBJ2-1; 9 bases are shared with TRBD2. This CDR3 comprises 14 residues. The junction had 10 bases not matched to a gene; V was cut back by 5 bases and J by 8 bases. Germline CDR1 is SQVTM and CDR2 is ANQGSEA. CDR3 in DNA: TGCAGCGTTCGAGGGACTAGCAGGAGGGATGAGCAGTTCTTC. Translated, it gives CSVRGTSRRDEQFF.

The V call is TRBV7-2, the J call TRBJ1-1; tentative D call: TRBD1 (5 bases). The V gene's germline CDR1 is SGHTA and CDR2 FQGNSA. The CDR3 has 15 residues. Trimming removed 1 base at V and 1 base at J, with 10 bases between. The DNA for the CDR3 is TGTGCCAGCAGCTTAGGAGGGAGGGGGAACACTGAAGCTTTCTTT. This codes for CASSLGGRGNTEAFF.

CDR3 protein: CASSLGQEEGYTF. Here the CDR3 DNA reads TGTGCCAGCAGTTTAGGACAGGAGGAGGGCTACACCTTC. The chain carries TRBV12-3 or TRBV12-4 and TRBJ1-2; D may be TRBD1 (6 bases). The germline V and J ends were trimmed by 1 base and 8 bases, with 11 bases remaining between them. The CDR3 is 13 amino acids.

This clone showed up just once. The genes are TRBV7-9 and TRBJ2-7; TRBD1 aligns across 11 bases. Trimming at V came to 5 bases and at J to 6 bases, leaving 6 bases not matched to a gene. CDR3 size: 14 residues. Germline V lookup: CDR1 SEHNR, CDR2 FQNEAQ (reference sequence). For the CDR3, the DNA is TGTGCCAGCAGCCCGGGACAGGGGGTGGGCGAGCAGTACTTC. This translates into CASSPGQGVGEQYF.

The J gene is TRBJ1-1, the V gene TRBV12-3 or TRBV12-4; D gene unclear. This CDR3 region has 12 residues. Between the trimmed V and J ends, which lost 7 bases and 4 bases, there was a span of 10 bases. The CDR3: CASNWGGTEAFF. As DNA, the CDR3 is TGTGCCAGCAATTGGGGAGGCACTGAAGCTTTCTTT.

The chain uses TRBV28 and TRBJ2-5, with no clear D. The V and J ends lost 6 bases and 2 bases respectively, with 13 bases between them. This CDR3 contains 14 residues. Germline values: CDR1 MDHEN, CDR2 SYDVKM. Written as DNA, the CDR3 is TGTGCCAGCAGCCCCCCCGGCAGGCAAGAGACCCAGTACTTC. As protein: CASSPPGRQETQYF.

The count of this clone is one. CDR3 coding DNA: TGTGCCAGCAGTTCTAGCGGGAGCTGGGAAGGAGAGACCCAGTACTTC. Its protein product is CASSSSGSWEGETQYF. The chain joins TRBV27 to TRBJ2-5; TRBD2 matches at 10 bases. The V and J ends lost 4 bases and 4 bases, in that order; junction bases with no gene match: 9. This CDR3 region has 16 residues. Per the germline V gene, CDR1 is MNHEY and CDR2 is SMNVEV (reference sequence).

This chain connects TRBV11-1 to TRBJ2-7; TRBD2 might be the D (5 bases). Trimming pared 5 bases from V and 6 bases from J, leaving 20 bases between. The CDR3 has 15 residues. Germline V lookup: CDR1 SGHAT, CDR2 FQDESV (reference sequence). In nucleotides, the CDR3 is TGTGCCAGCAGCCCCTACAACCCCCGGGGTAGCGAGCAGTACTTC. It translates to CASSPYNPRGSEQYF.

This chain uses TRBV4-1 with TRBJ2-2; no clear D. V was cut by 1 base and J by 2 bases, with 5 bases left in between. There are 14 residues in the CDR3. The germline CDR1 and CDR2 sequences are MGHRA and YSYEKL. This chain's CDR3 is CASSQVVNTGELFF. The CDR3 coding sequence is TGCGCCAGCAGCCAAGTTGTAAACACCGGGGAGCTGTTTTTT.

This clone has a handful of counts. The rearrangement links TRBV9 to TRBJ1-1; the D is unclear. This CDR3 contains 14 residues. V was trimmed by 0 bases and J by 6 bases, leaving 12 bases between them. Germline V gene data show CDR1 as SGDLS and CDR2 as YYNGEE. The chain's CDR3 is CASSVGVNGAEAFF. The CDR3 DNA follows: TGTGCCAGCAGCGTAGGAGTGAATGGAGCTGAAGCTTTCTTT.

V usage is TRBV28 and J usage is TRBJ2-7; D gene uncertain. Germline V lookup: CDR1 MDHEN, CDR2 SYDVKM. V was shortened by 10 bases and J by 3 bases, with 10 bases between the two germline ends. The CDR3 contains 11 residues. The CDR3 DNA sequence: TGTGCCACAGGCCGGAACTACGAGCAGTACTTC. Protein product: CATGRNYEQYF.

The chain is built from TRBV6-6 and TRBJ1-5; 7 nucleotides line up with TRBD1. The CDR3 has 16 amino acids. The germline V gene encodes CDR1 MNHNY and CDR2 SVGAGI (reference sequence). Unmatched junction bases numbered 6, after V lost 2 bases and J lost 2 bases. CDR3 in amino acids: CASSYPGGQGNQPQHF. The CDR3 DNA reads TGTGCCAGCAGTTACCCCGGAGGACAGGGCAATCAGCCCCAGCATTTT.

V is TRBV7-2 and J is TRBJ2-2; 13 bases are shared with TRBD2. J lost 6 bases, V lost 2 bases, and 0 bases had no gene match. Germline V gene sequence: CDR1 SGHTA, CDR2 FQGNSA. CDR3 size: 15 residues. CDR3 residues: CASSLTSGRAGELFF. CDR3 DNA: TGTGCCAGCAGCTTAACTAGCGGGAGGGCCGGGGAGCTGTTTTTT. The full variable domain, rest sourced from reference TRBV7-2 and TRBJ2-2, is GAGVSQSPSNKVTEKGKDVELRCDPISGHTALYWYRQSLGQGLEFLIYFQGNSAPDKSGLPSDRFSAERTGGSVSTLTIQRTQQEDSAVYLCASSLTSGRAGELFFGEGSRLTVL.

The DNA of the CDR3 is TGTGCCTGTGAGAGGAACACTGAAGCTTTCTTT. Its protein product is CACERNTEAFF. This chain uses TRBV30 with TRBJ1-1; D is undetermined. From germline, CDR1 is GTSNPN and CDR2 SVGIG (reference sequence). V dropped 6 bases and J dropped 1 base, with 6 bases sitting between them. The CDR3 runs 11 residues.

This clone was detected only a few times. CDR3 sequence reads: CASSPSGLGGNQPQHF. The CDR3 coding sequence is TGTGCCAGCAGCCCGTCGGGTTTAGGAGGCAATCAGCCCCAGCATTTT. The genes are TRBV7-9 and TRBJ1-5; D uncertain. There are 16 residues in the CDR3. The germline gives CDR1 SEHNR, CDR2 FQNEAQ (reference sequence). V lost 5 bases to trimming and J lost 2 bases, with 16 bases between them.

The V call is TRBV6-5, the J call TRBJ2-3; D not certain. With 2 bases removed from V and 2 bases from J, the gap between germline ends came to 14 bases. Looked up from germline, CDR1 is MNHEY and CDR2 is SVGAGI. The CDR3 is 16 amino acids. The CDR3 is CASSYGASHSTDTQYF. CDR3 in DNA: TGTGCCAGCAGTTACGGAGCGAGTCATTCCACAGATACGCAGTATTTT.

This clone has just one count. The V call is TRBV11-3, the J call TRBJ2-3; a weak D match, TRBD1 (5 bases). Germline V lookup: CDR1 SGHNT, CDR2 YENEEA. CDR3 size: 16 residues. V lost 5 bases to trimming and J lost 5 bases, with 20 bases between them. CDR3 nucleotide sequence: TGTGCCAGCAGCACCCCACAAGGGGCTTTCGAAGATACGCAGTATTTT. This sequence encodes CASSTPQGAFEDTQYF. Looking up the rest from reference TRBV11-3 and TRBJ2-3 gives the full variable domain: EAGVVQSPRYKIIEKKQPVAFWCNPISGHNTLYWYLQNLGQGPELLIRYENEEAVDDSQLPKDRFSAERLKGVDSTLKIQPAELGDSAVYLCASSTPQGAFEDTQYFGPGTRLTVL.

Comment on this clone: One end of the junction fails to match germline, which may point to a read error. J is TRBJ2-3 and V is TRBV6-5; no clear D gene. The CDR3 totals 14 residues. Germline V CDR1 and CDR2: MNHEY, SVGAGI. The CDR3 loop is CASCYISESDTQYF. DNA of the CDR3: TGTGCCAGCTGTTACATTTCAGAATCAGATACGCAGTATTTT.

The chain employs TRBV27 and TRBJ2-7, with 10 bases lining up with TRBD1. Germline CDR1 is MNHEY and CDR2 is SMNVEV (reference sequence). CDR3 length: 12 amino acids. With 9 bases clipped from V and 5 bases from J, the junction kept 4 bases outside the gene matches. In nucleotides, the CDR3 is TGTGCCAGTAGGACAGGGGGTCACGAGCAGTACTTC. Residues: CASRTGGHEQYF.

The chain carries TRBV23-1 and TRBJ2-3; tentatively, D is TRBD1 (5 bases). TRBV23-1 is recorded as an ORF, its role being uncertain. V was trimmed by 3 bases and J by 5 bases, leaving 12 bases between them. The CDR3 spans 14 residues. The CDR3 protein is CASSHGTGQDTQYF. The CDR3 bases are TGCGCCAGCAGTCACGGTACAGGACAAGATACGCAGTATTTT.

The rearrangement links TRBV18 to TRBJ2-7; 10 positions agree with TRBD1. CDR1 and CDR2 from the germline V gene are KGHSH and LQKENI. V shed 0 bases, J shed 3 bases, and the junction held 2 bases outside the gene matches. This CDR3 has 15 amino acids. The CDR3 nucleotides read TGTGCCAGCTCACCACCGGGACAGGGGAGCTACGAGCAGTACTTC. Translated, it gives CASSPPGQGSYEQYF.

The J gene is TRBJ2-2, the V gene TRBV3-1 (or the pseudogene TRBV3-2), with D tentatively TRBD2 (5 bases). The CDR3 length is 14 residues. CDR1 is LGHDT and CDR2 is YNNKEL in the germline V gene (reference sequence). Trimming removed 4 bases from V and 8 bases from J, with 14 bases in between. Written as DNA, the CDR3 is TGTGCCAGCAGCCTTGGACTCGTTGGAGGGGAGCTGTTTTTT. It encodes CASSLGLVGGELFF.

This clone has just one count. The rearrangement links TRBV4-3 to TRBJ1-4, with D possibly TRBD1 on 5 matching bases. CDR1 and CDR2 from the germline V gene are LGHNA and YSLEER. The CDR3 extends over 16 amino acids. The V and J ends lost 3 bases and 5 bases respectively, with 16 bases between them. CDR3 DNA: TGCGCCAGCAGCCACGCTCCGGCCACAGGAAATGAAAAACTGTTTTTT. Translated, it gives CASSHAPATGNEKLFF.